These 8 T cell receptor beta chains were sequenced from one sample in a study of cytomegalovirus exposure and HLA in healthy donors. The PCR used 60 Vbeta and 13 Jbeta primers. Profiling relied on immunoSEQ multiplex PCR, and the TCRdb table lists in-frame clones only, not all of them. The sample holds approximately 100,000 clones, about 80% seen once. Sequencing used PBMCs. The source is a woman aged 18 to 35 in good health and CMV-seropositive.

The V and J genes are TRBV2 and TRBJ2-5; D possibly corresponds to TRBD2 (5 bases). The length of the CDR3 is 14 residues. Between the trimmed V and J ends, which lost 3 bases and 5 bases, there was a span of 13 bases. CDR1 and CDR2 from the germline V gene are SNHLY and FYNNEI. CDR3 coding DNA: TGTGCCAGCAGTGAGTTCGGAGGTCGGGAGACCCAGTACTTC. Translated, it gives CASSEFGGRETQYF.

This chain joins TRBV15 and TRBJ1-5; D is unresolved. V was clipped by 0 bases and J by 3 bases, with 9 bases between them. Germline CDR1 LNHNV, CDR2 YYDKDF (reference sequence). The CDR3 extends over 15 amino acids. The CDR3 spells CATSRDPQANQPQHF. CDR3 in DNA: TGTGCCACCAGCAGAGATCCCCAGGCCAATCAGCCCCAGCATTTT.

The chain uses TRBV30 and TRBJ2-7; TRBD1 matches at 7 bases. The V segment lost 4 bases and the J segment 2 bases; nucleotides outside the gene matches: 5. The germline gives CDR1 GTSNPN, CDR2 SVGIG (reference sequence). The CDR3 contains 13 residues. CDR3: CAWNNRGPYEQYF. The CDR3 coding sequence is TGTGCCTGGAATAACAGGGGACCCTACGAGCAGTACTTC.

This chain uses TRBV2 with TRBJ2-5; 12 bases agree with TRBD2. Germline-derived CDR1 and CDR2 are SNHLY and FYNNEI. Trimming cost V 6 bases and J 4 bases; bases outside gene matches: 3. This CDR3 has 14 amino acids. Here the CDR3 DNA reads TGTGCCAGCAGACTGGGACTAGCGGGAGAGACCCAGTACTTC. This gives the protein CASRLGLAGETQYF. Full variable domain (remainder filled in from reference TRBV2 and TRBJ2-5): EPEVTQTPSHQVTQMGQEVILRCVPISNHLYFYWYRQILGQKVEFLVSFYNNEISEKSEIFDDQFSVERPDGSNFTLKIRSTKLEDSAMYFCASRLGLAGETQYFGPGTRLLVL.

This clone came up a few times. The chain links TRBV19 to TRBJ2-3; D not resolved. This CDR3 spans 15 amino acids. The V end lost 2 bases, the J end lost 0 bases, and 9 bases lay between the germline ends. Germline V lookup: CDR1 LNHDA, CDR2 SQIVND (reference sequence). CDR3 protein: CASSIWSSSTDTQYF. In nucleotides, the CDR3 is TGTGCCAGTAGTATATGGAGTTCTAGCACAGATACGCAGTATTTT.

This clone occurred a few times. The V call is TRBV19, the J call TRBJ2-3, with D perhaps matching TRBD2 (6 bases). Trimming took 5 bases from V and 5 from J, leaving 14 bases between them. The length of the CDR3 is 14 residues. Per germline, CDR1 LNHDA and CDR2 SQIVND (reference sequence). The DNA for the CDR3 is TGTGCCAGTAGTCACCGGGAGAGAGGAGATACGCAGTATTTT. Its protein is CASSHRERGDTQYF.

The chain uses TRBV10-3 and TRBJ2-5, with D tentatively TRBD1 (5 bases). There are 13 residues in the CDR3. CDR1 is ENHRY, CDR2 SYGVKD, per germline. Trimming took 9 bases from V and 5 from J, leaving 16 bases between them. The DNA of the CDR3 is TGTGCCATGAACGACAGCCCTGGGGAGACCCAGTACTTC. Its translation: CAMNDSPGETQYF.

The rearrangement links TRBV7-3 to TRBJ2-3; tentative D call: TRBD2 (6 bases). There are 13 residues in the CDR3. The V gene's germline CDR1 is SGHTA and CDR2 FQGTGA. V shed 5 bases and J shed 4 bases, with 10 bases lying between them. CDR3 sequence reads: CASSRGTSDTQYF. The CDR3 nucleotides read TGTGCCAGCAGCCGGGGGACTTCAGATACGCAGTATTTT.